The clone carrying this TCR beta chain was observed at least ten times. TCRbeta libraries were built with three rounds of nested PCR, modified from ARM-PCR. TCRdb analysed the multiplex PCR reads with MiXCR anew, one entry per CDR3 protein. The sample has more than 85,000 distinct CDR3 sequences; under 65% are singletons. The sample originates from a study of tumor and adjacent non-tumor tissue in lung cancer. CDR3 length equals 14 residues. Germline CDR1 reads MNHNY; CDR2 reads SVGAGI (reference sequence). V was shortened by 2 bases and J by 0 bases, with 5 bases between the two germline ends. This sample's RNA came from whole unsorted tissue. This non-tumor lung sample came from over 3 cm beyond the tumor edge.

The V gene is TRBV6-6, the J gene TRBJ1-5; D remains ambiguous. Input material: distant non-tumor lung tissue. The sequence derives from a man aged 60 to 69 with non-small cell lung cancer. The CDR3 nucleotides are TGTGCCAGCAGTTACAGAGATAGCAATCAGCCCCAGCATTTT. Protein sequence: CASSYRDSNQPQHF.